This T cell receptor (beta chain) was identified in a study of blood T cell repertoires in COVID-19. The table came from immunoSEQ multiplex PCR; TCRdb's copy has only in-frame clones and leaves some out. Of about 100,000 clones detected, about 83% appear once; the ten largest clones hold roughly 1.9%. The CDR3 has 13 residues. The ends were cut back, 5 bases at V and 5 bases at J, with 12 bases in the middle. Germline CDR1 is SEHNR and CDR2 is FQNEAQ (reference sequence). Sequencing used peripheral blood. This clonotype originated in a man between 65 and 85 years old with active or convalescent COVID-19. The V gene is TRBV7-9, the J gene TRBJ2-5; D is perhaps TRBD2 (6 bases). DNA of the CDR3: TGTGCCAGCAGCCGCAGTGGGGGGGAGACCCAGTACTTC. As protein: CASSRSGGETQYF.